This T cell receptor (beta chain) appears in the sequencing data of a study of blood T cells in healthy people across ages. Primed by a sample-barcoded 5' primer and a J-beta primer mix, a second PCR proceeded for 7 to 11 cycles. A minimum of 2.5 million CDR3-containing paired-end reads was obtained for each sample. Each CDR3 protein is one row after TCRdb ran MiXCR on the 5' RACE reads. Among more than 1,000,000 distinct CDR3 sequences, under 30% were seen once, and the ten largest hold about 0.8%. The CDR3 loop spans 12 amino acids. Germline V gene sequence: CDR1 MNHEY, CDR2 SVGEGT. V shed 2 bases and J shed 7 bases, with 7 bases lying between them. This sample was shared with a second study, whose subject was T cells of mothers and their children. That work contributes: With the M1S primer of the second PCR, sample barcodes and 2-4 random nucleotides were added.

The chain combines TRBV6-2 or TRBV6-3 with TRBJ2-3; D gene uncertain. Sequenced sample: blood. This receptor was taken from a girl aged 2 to 10 in good health. The CDR3 DNA reads as TGTGCCAGCAGTTACGCGACCAATACGCAGTATTTT. Residues: CASSYATNTQYF.